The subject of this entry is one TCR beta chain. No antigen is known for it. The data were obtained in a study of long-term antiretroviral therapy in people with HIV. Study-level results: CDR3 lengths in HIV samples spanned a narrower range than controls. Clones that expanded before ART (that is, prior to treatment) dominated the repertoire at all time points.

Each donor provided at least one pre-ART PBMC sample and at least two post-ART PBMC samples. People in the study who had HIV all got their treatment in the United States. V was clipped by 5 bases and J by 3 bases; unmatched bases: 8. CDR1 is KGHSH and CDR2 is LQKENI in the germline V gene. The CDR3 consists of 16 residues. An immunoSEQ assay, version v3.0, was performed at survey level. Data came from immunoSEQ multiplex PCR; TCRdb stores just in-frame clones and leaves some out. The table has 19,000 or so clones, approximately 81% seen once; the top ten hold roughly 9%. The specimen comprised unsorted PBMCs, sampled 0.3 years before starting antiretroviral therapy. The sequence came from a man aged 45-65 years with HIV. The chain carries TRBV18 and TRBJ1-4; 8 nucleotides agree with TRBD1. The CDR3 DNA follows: TGTGCCAGCTCAGTCAGGGGGCCGGGCGCTAATGAAAAACTGTTTTTT. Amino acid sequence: CASSVRGPGANEKLFF.